These 26 T cell receptor beta chains were sequenced from one sample in a study of shared clonotypes between healthy human individuals. Using immunoSEQ multiplex PCR, the repertoire was profiled, and TCRdb retains in-frame clones only, with some absent. The sample consists of 1.6 million or so clones, approximately 98.5% of them appearing once. Material for sequencing was naive CD4+ T cells sorted from blood. Subset described: CD45RA+ positively selected. Every receptor here comes from a man between 25 and 39 years old in good health.

The chain joins TRBV2 to TRBJ2-7; D not certain. Germline assignment: CDR1 SNHLY and CDR2 FYNNEI. The CDR3 runs to 13 residues. The ends were cut back, 11 bases at V and 5 bases at J, with 19 bases in the middle. The DNA for the CDR3 is TGTGCCGGAAGACGCCGCCAAAGGGACGAGCAGTACTTC. It specifies CAGRRRQRDEQYF.

The chain couples TRBV5-1 to TRBJ1-4; D is possibly TRBD1 (5 bases). CDR1 and CDR2 from the germline V gene are SGHRS and YFSETQ. The CDR3 is 14 amino acids. V lost 2 bases, J lost 12 bases, and 17 bases lay in between. The CDR3 DNA follows: TGCGCCAGCAGCTTAGAGACCTCAGGGTTAGAACTGTTTTTT. This codes for CASSLETSGLELFF.

This CDR3 is CASSYREPLGGEQFF. CDR3 bases: TGTGCCAGCAGCTACCGGGAGCCCTTAGGGGGGGAGCAGTTCTTC. This chain links TRBV7-6 with TRBJ2-1; TRBD1 or TRBD2 may be the D gene (6 bases each). V shed 4 bases and J shed 10 bases, with 20 bases lying between them. The CDR3 runs to 15 residues. Germline CDR1 is SGHVS and CDR2 is FNYEAQ.

In regard to this clone: Other nucleotide sequences from this sample produce the same CDR3. The chain is built from TRBV5-4 and TRBJ2-2; TRBD2 matches at 8 bases. With V trimmed by 2 bases and J by 6 bases, 0 bases remained unmatched. CDR3 length: 13 amino acids. Germline V gene sequence: CDR1 SGHNT, CDR2 YYREEE (reference sequence). The CDR3 nucleotides read TGTGCCAGCAGCTTACTAGCGGCCGGGGAGCTGTTTTTT. This codes for CASSLLAAGELFF.

The rearrangement uses TRBV11-3 and TRBJ2-7; D is unclear. The CDR3 contains 17 residues. Germline V lookup: CDR1 SGHNT, CDR2 YENEEA. Trimming pared 2 bases from V and 2 bases from J, leaving 19 bases between. Here the CDR3 reads CASSLKEFVSLAYEQYF. Written as DNA, the CDR3 is TGTGCCAGCAGCTTAAAGGAATTCGTTAGTCTCGCCTACGAGCAGTACTTC. Using reference TRBV11-3 and TRBJ2-7 for the parts outside the CDR3, the full variable domain is EAGVVQSPRYKIIEKKQPVAFWCNPISGHNTLYWYLQNLGQGPELLIRYENEEAVDDSQLPKDRFSAERLKGVDSTLKIQPAELGDSAVYLCASSLKEFVSLAYEQYFGPGTRLTVT.

Notes on this clone: Other DNA variants within this sample encode the same CDR3. The chain is built from TRBV20-1 and TRBJ2-5, with D unresolved. This CDR3 comprises 11 residues. Trimming took off 6 bases at V and 2 bases at J, with 7 bases between the two ends. Germline CDR1 DFQATT, CDR2 SNEGSKA (reference sequence). The CDR3 nucleotides read TGCAGTGCGGGCACTCAAGAGACCCAGTACTTC. Translation: CSAGTQETQYF.

The chain joins TRBV9 to TRBJ2-1, with 8 positions matching TRBD2. CDR1 SGDLS and CDR2 YYNGEE come from the germline V gene. V lost 0 bases, J lost 6 bases, and 8 bases stayed unmatched. CDR3 length: 16 residues. The CDR3 DNA follows: TGTGCCAGCAGCGTAGCGGGAGCGGGAGCGGGCAATGAGCAGTTCTTC. Amino acids: CASSVAGAGAGNEQFF. Combining the CDR3 with reference TRBV9 and TRBJ2-1 gives the whole variable domain DSGVTQTPKHLITATGQRVTLRCSPRSGDLSVYWYQQSLDQGLQFLIQYYNGEERAKGNILERFSAQQFPDLHSELNLSSLELGDSALYFCASSVAGAGAGNEQFFGPGTRLTVL.

The chain carries TRBV5-1 and TRBJ2-3; D is tentatively TRBD1 or TRBD2 (5 bases each). Germline CDR1 reads SGHRS; CDR2 reads YFSETQ. The CDR3 length is 15 residues. Between the trimmed V and J ends, which lost 0 bases and 4 bases, there was a span of 12 bases. The CDR3 nucleotides are TGCGCCAGCAGCTTGGAGGGGACGCACTCAGATACGCAGTATTTT. Translating it yields CASSLEGTHSDTQYF. The full variable domain, in which reference TRBV5-1 and TRBJ2-3 provide the parts outside the CDR3, is KAGVTQTPRYLIKTRGQQVTLSCSPISGHRSVSWYQQTPGQGLQFLFEYFSETQRNKGNFPGRFSGRQFSNSRSEMNVSTLELGDSALYLCASSLEGTHSDTQYFGPGTRLTVL.

V usage is TRBV5-4 and J usage is TRBJ2-7, with 8 bases that match TRBD1. The V gene end was trimmed by 3 bases and the J gene end by 2 bases; junction bases not matched to a gene: 1. The CDR3 extends over 13 amino acids. CDR1 and CDR2 (germline): SGHNT, YYREEE (reference sequence). CDR3 sequence reads: CASSSTGAYEQYF. For the CDR3, the DNA is TGTGCCAGCAGCTCGACAGGGGCCTACGAGCAGTACTTC.

This chain connects TRBV10-3 to TRBJ2-7; TRBD2 aligns across 10 bases. The ends lost 3 bases at V and 2 bases at J; junction bases unmatched: 13. Germline assignment: CDR1 ENHRY and CDR2 SYGVKD. This CDR3 region has 18 residues. CDR3 protein: CAISDRLAGDLATYEQYF. CDR3 DNA sequence: TGTGCCATCAGTGATAGGCTAGCGGGAGATCTAGCAACCTACGAGCAGTACTTC.

V and J are TRBV5-1 and TRBJ2-7; 10 nucleotides line up with TRBD1. The CDR3 loop spans 16 amino acids. The V gene end was trimmed by 2 bases and the J gene end by 1 base; junction bases not matched to a gene: 6. Germline loops: CDR1 SGHRS, CDR2 YFSETQ. DNA for the CDR3: TGCGCCAGCAGCTTTGGACCGGGACAGGGGTCCTACGAGCAGTACTTC. Amino acid sequence: CASSFGPGQGSYEQYF. Complete variable domain (other parts from reference TRBV5-1 and TRBJ2-7): KAGVTQTPRYLIKTRGQQVTLSCSPISGHRSVSWYQQTPGQGLQFLFEYFSETQRNKGNFPGRFSGRQFSNSRSEMNVSTLELGDSALYLCASSFGPGQGSYEQYFGPGTRLTVT.

The V call is TRBV28, the J call TRBJ2-1, with 11 bases identical to TRBD2. V dropped 3 bases and J dropped 7; count of bases not matched to a gene: 5. This CDR3 is 15 amino acids long. Germline-derived CDR1 and CDR2 are MDHEN and SYDVKM. CDR3 in amino acids: CASSFLLAGVNEQFF. CDR3 nucleotide sequence: TGTGCCAGCAGTTTCCTACTAGCGGGAGTAAATGAGCAGTTCTTC.

The rearrangement joins TRBV29-1 to TRBJ2-3; tentative D call: TRBD2 (6 bases). CDR1 and CDR2 (germline): SQVTM, ANQGSEA. The CDR3 covers 12 residues. Trimming cost V 6 bases and J 3 bases, with 10 bases left between them. The CDR3, as DNA: TGCAGCGTCGCCGGGACTACAGATACGCAGTATTTT. Protein sequence: CSVAGTTDTQYF.

The chain employs TRBV21-1 and TRBJ1-5. TRBV21-1 is a pseudogene segment. The CDR3 totals 16 residues. The CDR3 region is CASSKAPGVRVQPQHF. CDR3 DNA: TGTGCCAGCAGCAAAGCCCCGGGGGTCCGGGTTCAGCCCCAGCATTTT.

This chain links TRBV10-2 with TRBJ1-1, with D possibly TRBD1 on 6 matching bases. From germline, CDR1 is WSHSY and CDR2 SAAADI. This CDR3 has 15 residues. V lost 5 bases and J 0 bases, leaving 13 bases between the germline ends. In DNA, the CDR3 is TGCGCCAGCAGTCCCCGACAGGTCCTGAACACTGAAGCTTTCTTT. Translated, it gives CASSPRQVLNTEAFF.

The rearrangement joins TRBV6-1 to TRBJ1-5, with 7 bases fitting TRBD1. The CDR3 is 14 amino acids. V shed 5 bases and J 4 bases; nucleotides not matched to a gene: 5. From germline, CDR1 is MNHNS and CDR2 SASEGT. The CDR3 spells CASSRGPENQPQHF. CDR3 in DNA: TGTGCCAGCAGTAGGGGGCCTGAGAATCAGCCCCAGCATTTT.

DNA of the CDR3: TGTGCCAGCAGCTTGAGGGGAATTGGGCAAGAGACCCAGTACTTC. Residues: CASSLRGIGQETQYF. This rearrangement joins TRBV5-6 to TRBJ2-5; maybe TRBD1 (5 bases). The ends were cut back, 1 base at V and 2 bases at J, with 12 bases in the middle. Germline CDR1 SGHDT, CDR2 YYEEEE. The CDR3 consists of 15 residues. The full variable domain, in which reference TRBV5-6 and TRBJ2-5 provide the parts outside the CDR3, is DAGVTQSPTHLIKTRGQQVTLRCSPKSGHDTVSWYQQALGQGPQFIFQYYEEEERQRGNFPDRFSGHQFPNYSSELNVNALLLGDSALYLCASSLRGIGQETQYFGPGTRLLVL.

The J gene is TRBJ2-5, the V gene TRBV5-1; tentatively, D is TRBD1 (5 bases). The CDR3 loop spans 14 amino acids. Germline assignment: CDR1 SGHRS and CDR2 YFSETQ. V was clipped by 4 bases and J by 5 bases, with 15 bases between them. The chain's CDR3 is CASSPPRVLETQYF. The CDR3 DNA sequence: TGCGCCAGCAGCCCACCCAGGGTTTTGGAGACCCAGTACTTC. The complete variable domain, with remaining parts taken from reference TRBV5-1 and TRBJ2-5, reads KAGVTQTPRYLIKTRGQQVTLSCSPISGHRSVSWYQQTPGQGLQFLFEYFSETQRNKGNFPGRFSGRQFSNSRSEMNVSTLELGDSALYLCASSPPRVLETQYFGPGTRLLVL.

The chain employs TRBV5-5 and TRBJ2-2; TRBD2 matches at 12 bases. J gave up 6 bases and V 8 bases, and 5 bases lay outside the gene matches. The V gene's germline CDR1 is SGHKS and CDR2 YYEKEE (reference sequence). This CDR3 comprises 14 residues. The DNA for the CDR3 is TGTGCCAGTAAGGGGACTAGCGGGCCCGGGGAGCTGTTTTTT. Its translation is CASKGTSGPGELFF.

This chain connects TRBV19 to TRBJ2-2; maybe TRBD2 (6 bases). Germline loops: CDR1 LNHDA, CDR2 SQIVND (reference sequence). V was cut by 5 bases and J by 6 bases, with 16 bases left in between. The CDR3 consists of 15 residues. In nucleotides, the CDR3 is TGTGCCAGTAGTCCGGGACTCGCCGATGCCGGGGAGCTGTTTTTT. Residues: CASSPGLADAGELFF. Looking up the rest from reference TRBV19 and TRBJ2-2 gives the full variable domain: DGGITQSPKYLFRKEGQNVTLSCEQNLNHDAMYWYRQDPGQGLRLIYYSQIVNDFQKGDIAEGYSVSREKKESFPLTVTSAQKNPTAFYLCASSPGLADAGELFFGEGSRLTVL.

The V gene is TRBV5-4, the J gene TRBJ2-7; D not certain. The CDR3 is made up of 15 amino acids. The germline V and J ends were trimmed by 0 bases and 2 bases, with 12 bases remaining between them. Germline V gene data show CDR1 as SGHNT and CDR2 as YYREEE (reference sequence). The CDR3 reads CASSLGSRGPYEQYF. For the CDR3, the DNA is TGTGCCAGCAGCTTGGGGTCTAGAGGACCCTACGAGCAGTACTTC.

The genes are TRBV11-2 and TRBJ1-4; 7 nucleotides agree with TRBD1. Germline lookup yields CDR1 SGHAT and CDR2 FQNNGV. The V gene end was trimmed by 4 bases and the J gene end by 16 bases; junction bases not matched to a gene: 6. This CDR3 has 11 residues. The CDR3 sequence: CASSSDRIQFF. DNA of the CDR3: TGTGCCAGCAGCTCGGACAGGATACAGTTTTTT. The variable domain in full, completed from reference TRBV11-2 and TRBJ1-4, reads EAGVAQSPRYKIIEKRQSVAFWCNPISGHATLYWYQQILGQGPKLLIQFQNNGVVDDSQLPKDRFSAERLKGVDSTLKIQPAKLEDSAVYLCASSSDRIQFFGSGTQLSVL.

Notes on this clone: Other DNA sequences of this sample code for an identical CDR3. The chain recombines TRBV9 with TRBJ1-3; D remains ambiguous. CDR3 length: 14 residues. V was shortened by 0 bases and J by 0 bases, with 4 bases between the two germline ends. CDR1 is SGDLS and CDR2 is YYNGEE in the germline V gene. CDR3 in amino acids: CASSVDFSGNTIYF. The CDR3 nucleotides read TGTGCCAGCAGCGTAGACTTCTCTGGAAACACCATATATTTT.

DNA for the CDR3: TGTGCCTGGAGTGTAATCGGGATTAGCTGGGGGTTCAGCTACTACGAGCAGTACTTC. It encodes CAWSVIGISWGFSYYEQYF. The chain employs TRBV30 and TRBJ2-7; D possibly uses TRBD1 or TRBD2 (5 bases each). The CDR3 loop spans 19 amino acids. CDR1 is GTSNPN, CDR2 SVGIG, per germline (reference sequence). Trimming left V 0 bases short and J 3 bases short, with 27 bases between.

This clone was detected once. The V gene is TRBV5-1, the J gene TRBJ2-5; 8 bases map to TRBD2. Germline CDR1 is SGHRS and CDR2 is YFSETQ. The ends lost 4 bases at V and 2 bases at J; junction bases unmatched: 7. The CDR3 is 15 residues long. As DNA, the CDR3 is TGCGCCAGCAGCGCAGGACTAGCTAGACAAGAGACCCAGTACTTC. Translation gives CASSAGLARQETQYF.

This rearrangement joins TRBV18 to TRBJ1-1, with no clear D. Germline CDR1 reads KGHSH; CDR2 reads LQKENI. This CDR3 contains 14 residues. V was cut by 1 base and J by 1 base, with 7 bases left in between. This CDR3 reads CASSPLKSNTEAFF. Here the CDR3 DNA reads TGTGCCAGCTCACCACTTAAATCGAACACTGAAGCTTTCTTT.